A few counts support the clone carrying this T cell receptor beta chain. Its antigen remains unidentified. TCR beta libraries were built with iRepertoire HTBI primers and Arm-PCR of CDR3 regions. TCRdb analysed the multiplex PCR reads with MiXCR anew, one entry per CDR3 protein. Found here are fewer than 550,000 distinct CDR3 sequences, 20% to 25% of them singletons; the top ten hold roughly 7.1%. Indicated time point: persistent/refractory GD, antithyroid drugs over 5 years with positive TRAb. Scientists built the TCR library using RNA that was extracted from PBMCs. This entry is derived from a study of regulatory T cells in long-lasting Graves disease. Study-level information: Disease was considered persistent Graves' disease after over 5 years of antithyroid drugs (with positive TSH receptor antibodies). Regarding the study as a whole: Sample size was small, which may have lowered accuracy. TRBV28, TRBJ1-2 and TRBJ2-5 were segments that persistent disease favored.

There are 13 residues in the CDR3. CDR1 MGHRA and CDR2 YSYEKL come from the germline V gene. Trimming cost V 3 bases and J 1 base, with 7 bases left between them. V gene TRBV4-1 combines with J gene TRBJ2-7; D unclear. The sample here was peripheral blood mononuclear cells (PBMCs), taken when the disease was refractory, from a patient treated with antithyroid drugs. This clonotype was sampled from a female donor with Graves disease. CDR3 sequence (DNA): TGCGCCAGCAGCCAGGAGACGTCCTACGAGCAGTACTTC. Protein product: CASSQETSYEQYF.